These T cell receptor beta chains were read from a single sample in a study of shared clonotypes between healthy human individuals. Only in-frame clones appear in the TCRdb table, and some are missing; sequencing was by immunoSEQ multiplex PCR. Among millions of clones, about 93% were seen once, and the ten largest hold roughly 1.8%. Sequencing was carried out using naive CD8+ T cells from PBMCs. Source of these receptors: a man younger than 30 in good health. Some clones in this sample may be carry-over from other donors' samples. Both conserved end residues are part of each CDR3. Fields, in order: clone size, J gene, D gene, V gene, CDR3 length, CDR3 protein, CDR3 DNA. The D gene is left open where the match is weak. Where a row states a size, it is once, few, many or the class of an expanded clone; other rows omit it.

clone size: -; J gene: TRBJ2-7; D gene: TRBD1; V gene: TRBV7-9; CDR3 length: 16; CDR3 protein: CASSSPLEGGWYEQYF; CDR3 DNA: TGTGCCAGCAGCTCCCCTCTAGAAGGGGGCTGGTACGAGCAGTACTTC
clone size: -; J gene: TRBJ2-1; D gene: -; V gene: TRBV6-1; CDR3 length: 13; CDR3 protein: CASPERGANEQFF; CDR3 DNA: TGTGCCAGTCCCGAAAGGGGCGCGAATGAGCAGTTCTTC
clone size: -; J gene: TRBJ1-3; D gene: -; V gene: TRBV5-5; CDR3 length: 15; CDR3 protein: CASRLDPSSGNTIYF; CDR3 DNA: TGTGCCAGCAGACTAGACCCGAGCTCTGGAAACACCATATATTTT
clone size: -; J gene: TRBJ2-7; D gene: -; V gene: TRBV7-9; CDR3 length: 13; CDR3 protein: CASSLVSSYEQYF; CDR3 DNA: TGTGCCAGCAGCTTAGTCAGTTCCTACGAGCAGTACTTC
clone size: -; J gene: TRBJ2-7; D gene: -; V gene: TRBV27; CDR3 length: 15; CDR3 protein: CASSLFTSQTYEQYF; CDR3 DNA: TGTGCCAGCAGTTTATTCACTAGCCAGACCTACGAGCAGTACTTC
clone size: -; J gene: TRBJ2-5; D gene: -; V gene: TRBV7-3; CDR3 length: 13; CDR3 protein: CASSPSGGETQYF; CDR3 DNA: TGTGCCAGCAGTCCCTCGGGTGGAGAGACCCAGTACTTC
clone size: -; J gene: TRBJ1-4; D gene: TRBD1; V gene: TRBV4-2; CDR3 length: 15; CDR3 protein: CASSQEDRGAEKLFF; CDR3 DNA: TGTGCCAGCAGCCAAGAGGACAGGGGGGCTGAAAAACTGTTTTTT
clone size: -; J gene: TRBJ2-5; D gene: -; V gene: TRBV7-9; CDR3 length: 14; CDR3 protein: CASSLASGEETQYF; CDR3 DNA: TGTGCCAGCAGCTTAGCATCAGGGGAAGAGACCCAGTACTTC
clone size: -; J gene: TRBJ1-5; D gene: -; V gene: TRBV27; CDR3 length: 16; CDR3 protein: CASSLSAGYSNRPQHF; CDR3 DNA: TGTGCCAGCAGTTTATCGGCCGGCTATAGCAATCGGCCCCAGCATTTT
clone size: -; J gene: TRBJ2-6; D gene: -; V gene: TRBV15; CDR3 length: 13; CDR3 protein: CATNQVGSIDLTF; CDR3 DNA: TGTGCCACCAATCAGGTCGGCTCCATCGACCTGACTTTC
clone size: -; J gene: TRBJ2-7; D gene: -; V gene: TRBV5-5; CDR3 length: 13; CDR3 protein: CASSPWEAYEQYF; CDR3 DNA: TGTGCCAGCAGCCCTTGGGAAGCCTACGAGCAGTACTTC
clone size: -; J gene: TRBJ1-5; D gene: -; V gene: TRBV27; CDR3 length: 13; CDR3 protein: CASSLNGDQPQHF; CDR3 DNA: TGTGCCAGCAGTTTAAACGGTGATCAGCCCCAGCATTTT
clone size: -; J gene: TRBJ2-7; D gene: -; V gene: TRBV2; CDR3 length: 13; CDR3 protein: CASALGQRSEQYF; CDR3 DNA: TGTGCCAGCGCTCTGGGACAACGGTCCGAGCAGTACTTC
clone size: -; J gene: TRBJ1-5; D gene: -; V gene: TRBV7-9; CDR3 length: 15; CDR3 protein: CASSPREGSNQPQHF; CDR3 DNA: TGTGCCAGCAGCCCCCGGGAGGGTAGCAATCAGCCCCAGCATTTT
clone size: -; J gene: TRBJ2-7; D gene: -; V gene: TRBV19; CDR3 length: 13; CDR3 protein: CASSIGPSYEQYF; CDR3 DNA: TGTGCCAGTAGTATAGGGCCTTCCTACGAGCAGTACTTC
clone size: -; J gene: TRBJ1-2; D gene: TRBD1; V gene: TRBV7-9; CDR3 length: 17; CDR3 protein: CASSSRVGGPVVYGYTF; CDR3 DNA: TGTGCCAGCAGCTCCCGGGTAGGGGGCCCGGTGGTCTATGGCTACACCTTC
clone size: -; J gene: TRBJ1-1; D gene: -; V gene: TRBV5-8; CDR3 length: 14; CDR3 protein: CASRLDHRKPEAFF; CDR3 DNA: TGTGCCAGCAGATTGGACCATAGAAAACCTGAAGCTTTCTTT
clone size: -; J gene: TRBJ1-5; D gene: TRBD1; V gene: TRBV7-8; CDR3 length: 15; CDR3 protein: CASSLTGQAGQPQHF; CDR3 DNA: TGTGCCAGCAGCTTAACCGGACAGGCAGGACAGCCCCAGCATTTT
clone size: -; J gene: TRBJ2-2; D gene: -; V gene: TRBV13; CDR3 length: 13; CDR3 protein: CASSLGEPGELFF; CDR3 DNA: TGTGCCAGCAGCTTAGGTGAACCGGGGGAGCTGTTTTTT
clone size: once; J gene: TRBJ2-3; D gene: TRBD1; V gene: TRBV7-8; CDR3 length: 18; CDR3 protein: CASSLPKVTGKFADTQYF; CDR3 DNA: TGTGCCAGCAGCTTACCGAAAGTGACAGGGAAGTTCGCAGATACGCAGTATTTT
clone size: -; J gene: TRBJ2-1; D gene: -; V gene: TRBV7-9; CDR3 length: 11; CDR3 protein: CASSPHNEQFF; CDR3 DNA: TGTGCCAGCAGCCCTCATAATGAGCAGTTCTTC
clone size: -; J gene: TRBJ2-7; D gene: -; V gene: TRBV27; CDR3 length: 15; CDR3 protein: CASSPLRPLPYEQYF; CDR3 DNA: TGTGCCAGCAGTCCTCTGAGACCTCTACCCTACGAGCAGTACTTC
clone size: -; J gene: TRBJ2-3; D gene: -; V gene: TRBV4-2; CDR3 length: 15; CDR3 protein: CASSQQQQSTDTQYF; CDR3 DNA: TGTGCCAGCAGCCAGCAACAGCAGAGCACAGATACGCAGTATTTT
clone size: -; J gene: TRBJ1-3; D gene: -; V gene: TRBV9; CDR3 length: 15; CDR3 protein: CASSVAQGSGNTIYF; CDR3 DNA: TGTGCCAGCAGCGTAGCACAGGGCTCTGGAAACACCATATATTTT
clone size: -; J gene: TRBJ2-2; D gene: TRBD2; V gene: TRBV28; CDR3 length: 14; CDR3 protein: CASSLAGLTGELFF; CDR3 DNA: TGTGCCAGCAGTCTAGCGGGACTCACCGGGGAGCTGTTTTTT
clone size: -; J gene: TRBJ2-7; D gene: -; V gene: TRBV5-6; CDR3 length: 15; CDR3 protein: CASSYSASSSYEQYF; CDR3 DNA: TGTGCCAGCAGCTATAGCGCCAGCAGCTCCTACGAGCAGTACTTC
clone size: -; J gene: TRBJ2-7; D gene: TRBD1; V gene: TRBV5-1; CDR3 length: 13; CDR3 protein: CASSSQGNYEQYF; CDR3 DNA: TGCGCCAGCAGCTCACAGGGGAACTACGAGCAGTACTTC
clone size: few; J gene: TRBJ1-1; D gene: -; V gene: TRBV4-1; CDR3 length: 14; CDR3 protein: CASSQPFMNTEAFF; CDR3 DNA: TGCGCCAGCAGCCAACCGTTCATGAACACTGAAGCTTTCTTT
clone size: -; J gene: TRBJ2-7; D gene: -; V gene: TRBV28; CDR3 length: 15; CDR3 protein: CASSREAQISYEQYF; CDR3 DNA: TGTGCCAGCAGTCGCGAGGCCCAGATTTCCTACGAGCAGTACTTC
clone size: -; J gene: TRBJ2-7; D gene: TRBD2; V gene: TRBV10-3; CDR3 length: 15; CDR3 protein: CATTPGSGIRYEQYF; CDR3 DNA: TGTGCCACGACCCCGGGTAGCGGGATAAGGTACGAGCAGTACTTC
clone size: once; J gene: TRBJ2-3; D gene: TRBD1; V gene: TRBV6-6; CDR3 length: 16; CDR3 protein: CASRDPGTDYTDTQYF; CDR3 DNA: TGTGCCAGCAGGGACCCCGGGACAGACTACACAGATACGCAGTATTTT
clone size: -; J gene: TRBJ2-2; D gene: -; V gene: TRBV27; CDR3 length: 16; CDR3 protein: CASSLRRSLNTGELFF; CDR3 DNA: TGTGCCAGCAGTTTGCGACGGAGCCTTAACACCGGGGAGCTGTTTTTT
clone size: -; J gene: TRBJ2-1; D gene: TRBD2; V gene: TRBV28; CDR3 length: 17; CDR3 protein: CASRSTLAGTPGFGQFF; CDR3 DNA: TGTGCCAGCAGATCCACCTTAGCGGGTACGCCAGGGTTTGGTCAGTTCTTC
clone size: -; J gene: TRBJ2-7; D gene: -; V gene: TRBV4-1; CDR3 length: 14; CDR3 protein: CASSQVRDAYEQYF; CDR3 DNA: TGCGCCAGCAGCCAAGTCCGGGACGCCTACGAGCAGTACTTC
clone size: -; J gene: TRBJ2-7; D gene: TRBD1; V gene: TRBV19; CDR3 length: 14; CDR3 protein: CASSMGTGEYEQYF; CDR3 DNA: TGTGCCAGTAGTATGGGGACAGGGGAATACGAGCAGTACTTC
clone size: few; J gene: TRBJ1-5; D gene: TRBD1; V gene: TRBV9; CDR3 length: 14; CDR3 protein: CASSSGGWNQPQHF; CDR3 DNA: TGTGCCAGCAGCTCAGGGGGATGGAATCAGCCCCAGCATTTT
clone size: -; J gene: TRBJ1-2; D gene: -; V gene: TRBV7-9; CDR3 length: 13; CDR3 protein: CASSLSPDYGYTF; CDR3 DNA: TGTGCCAGCAGCTTAAGTCCAGACTATGGCTACACCTTC
clone size: once; J gene: TRBJ2-7; D gene: TRBD2; V gene: TRBV30; CDR3 length: 14; CDR3 protein: CASQSGVGSYEQYF; CDR3 DNA: TGTGCCTCCCAAAGCGGGGTCGGCTCCTACGAGCAGTACTTC
clone size: -; J gene: TRBJ1-1; D gene: TRBD1; V gene: TRBV19; CDR3 length: 15; CDR3 protein: CASTQPQGANTEAFF; CDR3 DNA: TGTGCCAGTACTCAACCCCAGGGGGCGAACACTGAAGCTTTCTTT
clone size: -; J gene: TRBJ2-2; D gene: TRBD2; V gene: TRBV6-1; CDR3 length: 14; CDR3 protein: CAARSGGNTGELFF; CDR3 DNA: TGTGCCGCCCGCTCGGGAGGTAACACCGGGGAGCTGTTTTTT
clone size: once; J gene: TRBJ1-1; D gene: -; V gene: TRBV27; CDR3 length: 14; CDR3 protein: CASSSDFPNTEAFF; CDR3 DNA: TGTGCCAGCAGTTCGGACTTTCCGAACACTGAAGCTTTCTTT
clone size: once; J gene: TRBJ1-2; D gene: -; V gene: TRBV30; CDR3 length: 13; CDR3 protein: CAWSVPPSYGYTF; CDR3 DNA: TGTGCCTGGAGTGTACCCCCCAGCTATGGCTACACCTTC
clone size: -; J gene: TRBJ2-7; D gene: -; V gene: TRBV6-1; CDR3 length: 13; CDR3 protein: CASSEIGFYEQYF; CDR3 DNA: TGTGCCAGCAGTGAAATAGGGTTCTACGAGCAGTACTTC
clone size: -; J gene: TRBJ2-1; D gene: -; V gene: TRBV28; CDR3 length: 11; CDR3 protein: CASRNGGEQFF; CDR3 DNA: TGTGCCAGCAGGAATGGGGGAGAGCAGTTCTTC
clone size: -; J gene: TRBJ2-1; D gene: -; V gene: TRBV28; CDR3 length: 14; CDR3 protein: CASSARSSYNEQFF; CDR3 DNA: TGTGCCAGCAGTGCTAGGAGCTCCTACAATGAGCAGTTCTTC
clone size: -; J gene: TRBJ2-7; D gene: -; V gene: TRBV7-9; CDR3 length: 12; CDR3 protein: CALGRMGYEQYF; CDR3 DNA: TGTGCCCTAGGTCGTATGGGCTACGAGCAGTACTTC
clone size: -; J gene: TRBJ2-7; D gene: -; V gene: TRBV27; CDR3 length: 17; CDR3 protein: CASSKTLRGSRLDEQYF; CDR3 DNA: TGTGCCAGCAGTAAGACCCTGAGGGGCAGTCGGTTAGACGAGCAGTACTTC
clone size: -; J gene: TRBJ2-1; D gene: TRBD2; V gene: TRBV6-5; CDR3 length: 15; CDR3 protein: CASSSRLAGLNEQFF; CDR3 DNA: TGTGCCAGCAGTTCCCGACTAGCGGGACTGAATGAGCAGTTCTTC
clone size: -; J gene: TRBJ2-1; D gene: TRBD2; V gene: TRBV27; CDR3 length: 16; CDR3 protein: CASSFGLAGLYNEQFF; CDR3 DNA: TGTGCCAGCAGTTTCGGACTAGCGGGGCTTTACAATGAGCAGTTCTTC
clone size: once; J gene: TRBJ2-7; D gene: -; V gene: TRBV18; CDR3 length: 16; CDR3 protein: CASSPQGASGSYEQYF; CDR3 DNA: TGTGCCAGCTCACCTCAGGGGGCTAGCGGGTCCTACGAGCAGTACTTC
clone size: -; J gene: TRBJ1-5; D gene: -; V gene: TRBV7-6; CDR3 length: 18; CDR3 protein: CASSLGPGGGLGPQPQHF; CDR3 DNA: TGTGCCAGCAGCTTAGGTCCCGGGGGAGGGTTGGGTCCTCAGCCCCAGCATTTT
clone size: -; J gene: TRBJ1-5; D gene: TRBD1; V gene: TRBV28; CDR3 length: 18; CDR3 protein: CASSLPTGGLYSNQPQHF; CDR3 DNA: TGTGCCAGCAGTTTGCCGACAGGGGGACTATATAGCAATCAGCCCCAGCATTTT
clone size: few; J gene: TRBJ1-5; D gene: -; V gene: TRBV27; CDR3 length: 15; CDR3 protein: CASSLGSPLNQPQHF; CDR3 DNA: TGTGCCAGCAGTTTAGGCAGCCCTTTGAATCAGCCCCAGCATTTT
clone size: -; J gene: TRBJ1-2; D gene: -; V gene: TRBV4-2; CDR3 length: 15; CDR3 protein: CASSQENQPNYGYTF; CDR3 DNA: TGTGCCAGCAGCCAAGAGAATCAACCTAACTATGGCTACACCTTC
clone size: -; J gene: TRBJ1-4; D gene: -; V gene: TRBV19; CDR3 length: 14; CDR3 protein: CASSSFATNEKLFF; CDR3 DNA: TGTGCCAGTAGCTCCTTCGCAACTAATGAAAAACTGTTTTTT